This passage covers 22 T cell receptor beta chains from one sample sequenced in a study of response to subunit inactivated influenza vaccine. One entry per CDR3 protein results from TCRdb running MiXCR on the RT-PCR reads. The sample has approximately 290,000 distinct CDR3 sequences, approximately 21% seen once; the top ten hold 10%. The sequencing here drew on PBMCs from blood, taken about 20 months after vaccination. These TCRs come from a man aged 50 to 75 who received an inactivated influenza vaccine.

This sequence joins TRBV29-1 and TRBJ2-1; 13 bases fit TRBD2. The CDR3 extends over 13 amino acids. Trimming took 8 bases from V and 10 from J; bases not matched to a gene: 8. CDR1 is SQVTM, CDR2 ANQGSEA, per germline. CDR3 nucleotides: TGCAGCTCCAGGACTAGCGGGGGAATCGAGCAGTTCTTC. This gives the protein CSSRTSGGIEQFF.

The chain has TRBV10-3 and TRBJ2-3; 9 nucleotides agree with TRBD2. This CDR3 contains 19 residues. Germline V gene sequence: CDR1 ENHRY, CDR2 SYGVKD. J was trimmed by 0 bases and V by 0 bases; bases with no gene match: 10. DNA for the CDR3: TGTGCCATCAGTGAGTCTAGCGGGGGCCAGACGATCAGCACAGATACGCAGTATTTT. This translates into CAISESSGGQTISTDTQYF.

The rearrangement links TRBV27 to TRBJ1-1; D remains ambiguous. Germline assignment: CDR1 MNHEY and CDR2 SMNVEV (reference sequence). The CDR3 runs 14 residues. V was clipped by 2 bases and J by 6 bases, with 13 bases between them. CDR3 amino acids: CASSLAGLSSEAFF. The CDR3 DNA follows: TGTGCCAGCAGTTTAGCAGGTCTGAGCTCTGAAGCTTTCTTT.

This clonotype was detected only a few times. The chain recombines TRBV12-3 or TRBV12-4 with TRBJ2-2; no definite D call. CDR3 length: 15 amino acids. The V gene lost 5 bases and the J gene lost 5 bases, with 15 bases spanning the gap. The CDR3 DNA follows: TGTGCCAGCAGTGCCCGAGACCAAGGAACCGGGGAGCTGTTTTTT. This translates into CASSARDQGTGELFF.

The chain joins TRBV3-1 to TRBJ2-1, with TRBD2 identical over 10 bases. V lost 4 bases and J lost 9; bases outside the gene matches: 6. This CDR3 contains 14 residues. The V gene's germline CDR1 is LGHDT and CDR2 YNNKEL (reference sequence). CDR3 DNA sequence: TGTGCCAGCAGCCTTAGCGGGGGGACCCTTGAGCAGTTCTTC. Translated, it gives CASSLSGGTLEQFF.

The genes are TRBV4-3 and TRBJ1-6; no definite D call. Per the germline V gene, CDR1 is LGHNA and CDR2 is YSLEER. Deletions cut 0 bases from V and 7 bases from J, with 10 bases between. The CDR3 spans 15 residues. CDR3 sequence: CASSQDAGRNSPLHF. CDR3 DNA: TGCGCCAGCAGCCAAGACGCCGGACGGAATTCACCCCTCCACTTT.

This clonotype has ten or more counts. The chain combines TRBV9 with TRBJ1-1; the D gene is possibly TRBD1 (5 bases). The CDR3 contains 13 residues. In germline, CDR1 is SGDLS, CDR2 YYNGEE. The V gene lost 0 bases and the J gene lost 3 bases, with 6 bases spanning the gap. CDR3 in amino acids: CASSVGGDTEAFF. In nucleotides, the CDR3 is TGTGCCAGCAGCGTAGGAGGGGACACTGAAGCTTTCTTT.

This clonotype has just a few counts. The chain recombines TRBV7-9 with TRBJ1-4; D gene ambiguous. CDR3 size: 16 residues. Germline V CDR1 and CDR2: SEHNR, FQNEAQ (reference sequence). V was clipped by 4 bases and J by 1 base, with 13 bases between them. CDR3 sequence (DNA): TGTGCCAGCAGCTCACGGACTGGAGGAACTAATGAAAAACTGTTTTTT. Its protein product is CASSSRTGGTNEKLFF.

In its sample, this clonotype was seen a few times. The V and J genes are TRBV20-1 and TRBJ1-2; the match to TRBD1 covers 9 bases. This CDR3 is built from 16 residues. Trimming cost V 0 bases and J 3 bases; bases outside gene matches: 8. Germline lookup yields CDR1 DFQATT and CDR2 SNEGSKA (reference sequence). The CDR3 is CSARDIRTGVYYGYTF. The CDR3 region has the DNA TGCAGTGCTAGAGATATCCGGACAGGGGTCTACTATGGCTACACCTTC.

This clonotype came up a few times. The rearrangement links TRBV20-1 to TRBJ1-4, with D maybe TRBD1 (6 bases). From germline, CDR1 is DFQATT and CDR2 SNEGSKA (reference sequence). Trimming stripped 5 bases from V and 5 bases from J, with 21 bases between. This CDR3 region has 16 residues. CDR3 in amino acids: CSAAPRTAGRNEKLFF. The DNA of the CDR3 is TGCAGTGCTGCACCCAGGACAGCCGGTAGAAATGAAAAACTGTTTTTT.

This clonotype was counted a few times. The chain combines TRBV5-6 with TRBJ1-1; TRBD1 agrees at 8 bases. This CDR3 is 15 amino acids long. In germline, CDR1 is SGHDT, CDR2 YYEEEE. Trimming cost V 4 bases and J 3 bases; bases outside gene matches: 8. CDR3 sequence (DNA): TGTGCCAGCAGCGTCGTAGGACAGGGATACACTGAAGCTTTCTTT. Translation gives CASSVVGQGYTEAFF.

The gene calls are TRBV4-3 and TRBJ1-6; weak D call: TRBD1 (5 bases). Germline CDR1 is LGHNA and CDR2 is YSLEER. V was pared by 2 bases and J by 3 bases, with 8 bases between. The CDR3 runs 15 residues. The CDR3 protein is CASSQRGSYNSPLHF. As DNA, the CDR3 is TGCGCCAGCAGCCAACGGGGGAGCTATAATTCACCCCTCCACTTT.

The chain combines TRBV5-1 with TRBJ2-7; D possibly matches TRBD1 or TRBD2 (5 bases each). The CDR3 length is 14 residues. The V gene's germline CDR1 is SGHRS and CDR2 YFSETQ. Trimming shortened V by 3 bases and J by 3 bases, and 13 bases separated the two germline ends. The DNA for the CDR3 is TGCGCCAGCAGCTCCGGAGAGGGGAACTACGAGCAGTACTTC. This sequence encodes CASSSGEGNYEQYF.

The chain employs TRBV20-1 and TRBJ1-6, with D uncertain. Germline loops: CDR1 DFQATT, CDR2 SNEGSKA (reference sequence). This CDR3 is 14 amino acids long. Between the trimmed V and J ends, which lost 1 base and 7 bases, there was a span of 11 bases. The CDR3: CSARVGQMNSPLHF. CDR3 in DNA: TGCAGTGCTAGAGTTGGGCAAATGAATTCACCCCTCCACTTT.

This chain uses TRBV20-1 with TRBJ2-5, with TRBD2 matching 8 bases. The CDR3 runs 14 residues. The trim removed 6 bases at V and 2 bases at J, leaving 8 bases unmatched. Germline V gene lookup returns CDR1 DFQATT and CDR2 SNEGSKA (reference sequence). DNA of the CDR3: TGCAGTGCCCTCACCCGGGGGGGACAAGAGACCCAGTACTTC. Translating gives CSALTRGGQETQYF.

This clonotype came up once. The rearrangement joins TRBV5-6 to TRBJ2-3; 7 positions match TRBD2. Germline trimming cut 5 bases from V and 5 bases from J; bases unmatched to any gene: 17. Germline loops: CDR1 SGHDT, CDR2 YYEEEE. The CDR3 loop spans 17 amino acids. This chain's CDR3 is CASSLYLFSGTEDTQYF. CDR3 sequence (DNA): TGTGCCAGCAGTTTGTATCTATTCAGCGGGACGGAAGATACGCAGTATTTT.

This clonotype was seen at least ten times. V is TRBV10-3 and J is TRBJ1-4; 9 bases are shared with TRBD1. CDR3 size: 13 residues. Germline CDR1 reads ENHRY; CDR2 reads SYGVKD. V was pared by 10 bases and J by 7 bases, with 7 bases of the junction left unmatched. CDR3 sequence (DNA): TGTGCCACCCGGACAGGGGACGGTGAAAAACTGTTTTTT. Protein sequence: CATRTGDGEKLFF.

The chain couples TRBV15 to TRBJ2-5; TRBD2 is a possible D gene (7 bases). CDR1 and CDR2 from the germline V gene are LNHNV and YYDKDF (reference sequence). The germline V and J ends were trimmed by 3 bases and 5 bases, with 10 bases remaining between them. There are 13 residues in the CDR3. In DNA form, the CDR3 reads TGTGCCACCAGCAGGGGGGGGCTTGAGACCCAGTACTTC. Translated, it gives CATSRGGLETQYF.

This rearrangement joins TRBV7-7 to TRBJ2-5, with D hard to call. From germline, CDR1 is SSHAT and CDR2 FNYEAQ (reference sequence). CDR3 size: 14 residues. The V and J ends lost 2 bases and 5 bases respectively, with 12 bases between them. CDR3 DNA: TGTGCCAGCAGCTTAAGTGTAGTAGGGGAGACCCAGTACTTC. Amino acid sequence: CASSLSVVGETQYF.

The rearrangement joins TRBV2 to TRBJ1-5, with D tentatively TRBD1 (5 bases). Germline V gene sequence: CDR1 SNHLY, CDR2 FYNNEI. There are 15 residues in the CDR3. The V and J ends lost 8 bases and 8 bases respectively, with 22 bases between them. CDR3 sequence reads: CASSQLVQGREPQHF. The CDR3 nucleotides are TGTGCCAGCTCCCAGTTGGTTCAGGGTAGGGAGCCCCAGCATTTT.

This clonotype was counted many times. The V call is TRBV5-1, the J call TRBJ1-2; tentatively, D is TRBD1 (6 bases). The V gene's germline CDR1 is SGHRS and CDR2 YFSETQ. The CDR3 contains 14 residues. V was trimmed by 2 bases and J by 4 bases, leaving 12 bases between them. The CDR3 region has the DNA TGCGCCAGCAGCTTAGGTTCAGGGGTCTATGGCTACACCTTC. It encodes CASSLGSGVYGYTF. Filled out from reference TRBV5-1 and TRBJ1-2, the complete variable domain reads KAGVTQTPRYLIKTRGQQVTLSCSPISGHRSVSWYQQTPGQGLQFLFEYFSETQRNKGNFPGRFSGRQFSNSRSEMNVSTLELGDSALYLCASSLGSGVYGYTFGSGTRLTVV.

The rearrangement joins TRBV28 to TRBJ2-2, with 9 bases identical to TRBD1. Germline V gives CDR1 MDHEN, CDR2 SYDVKM. The length of the CDR3 is 17 residues. Trimming removed 2 bases from V and 3 bases from J; junction bases left unmatched: 7. The CDR3 bases are TGTGCCAGCAGTTTACCGGGACAGGGCCTACACACCGGGGAGCTGTTTTTT. Residues: CASSLPGQGLHTGELFF.